This TCR beta chain was identified during a study of CD4 T cells in relation to SARS-CoV-2 and coronaviruses. The unexposed donors gave CD4+ T cells in about 2010-2019, prior to COVID-19. Uncultured naive and memory CD4+ T cells supplied DNA for deep TCR-beta sequencing. Repertoires were generated with immunoSEQ multiplex PCR, while TCRdb's copy carries only in-frame clones and drops some. There are 60,000 or so clones in the sample; around 93% occur only once, and around 0.14% lies in the top ten. The sequence was collected from a human donor in good health. Sequencing was done on a sample of naive CD4+ T cells from PBMCs. Subset denoted: naive CD4+ T cells isolated by negative enrichment.

The CDR3 is CASSPRGARNYGYTF. The CDR3 DNA sequence: TGTGCCAGTAGTCCTAGGGGCGCAAGGAACTATGGCTACACCTTC. The chain employs TRBV19 and TRBJ1-2; tentatively, D is TRBD1 (5 bases). Germline CDR1 LNHDA, CDR2 SQIVND (reference sequence). The CDR3 has 15 residues. V gave up 5 bases and J gave up 2 bases, with 15 bases separating them.